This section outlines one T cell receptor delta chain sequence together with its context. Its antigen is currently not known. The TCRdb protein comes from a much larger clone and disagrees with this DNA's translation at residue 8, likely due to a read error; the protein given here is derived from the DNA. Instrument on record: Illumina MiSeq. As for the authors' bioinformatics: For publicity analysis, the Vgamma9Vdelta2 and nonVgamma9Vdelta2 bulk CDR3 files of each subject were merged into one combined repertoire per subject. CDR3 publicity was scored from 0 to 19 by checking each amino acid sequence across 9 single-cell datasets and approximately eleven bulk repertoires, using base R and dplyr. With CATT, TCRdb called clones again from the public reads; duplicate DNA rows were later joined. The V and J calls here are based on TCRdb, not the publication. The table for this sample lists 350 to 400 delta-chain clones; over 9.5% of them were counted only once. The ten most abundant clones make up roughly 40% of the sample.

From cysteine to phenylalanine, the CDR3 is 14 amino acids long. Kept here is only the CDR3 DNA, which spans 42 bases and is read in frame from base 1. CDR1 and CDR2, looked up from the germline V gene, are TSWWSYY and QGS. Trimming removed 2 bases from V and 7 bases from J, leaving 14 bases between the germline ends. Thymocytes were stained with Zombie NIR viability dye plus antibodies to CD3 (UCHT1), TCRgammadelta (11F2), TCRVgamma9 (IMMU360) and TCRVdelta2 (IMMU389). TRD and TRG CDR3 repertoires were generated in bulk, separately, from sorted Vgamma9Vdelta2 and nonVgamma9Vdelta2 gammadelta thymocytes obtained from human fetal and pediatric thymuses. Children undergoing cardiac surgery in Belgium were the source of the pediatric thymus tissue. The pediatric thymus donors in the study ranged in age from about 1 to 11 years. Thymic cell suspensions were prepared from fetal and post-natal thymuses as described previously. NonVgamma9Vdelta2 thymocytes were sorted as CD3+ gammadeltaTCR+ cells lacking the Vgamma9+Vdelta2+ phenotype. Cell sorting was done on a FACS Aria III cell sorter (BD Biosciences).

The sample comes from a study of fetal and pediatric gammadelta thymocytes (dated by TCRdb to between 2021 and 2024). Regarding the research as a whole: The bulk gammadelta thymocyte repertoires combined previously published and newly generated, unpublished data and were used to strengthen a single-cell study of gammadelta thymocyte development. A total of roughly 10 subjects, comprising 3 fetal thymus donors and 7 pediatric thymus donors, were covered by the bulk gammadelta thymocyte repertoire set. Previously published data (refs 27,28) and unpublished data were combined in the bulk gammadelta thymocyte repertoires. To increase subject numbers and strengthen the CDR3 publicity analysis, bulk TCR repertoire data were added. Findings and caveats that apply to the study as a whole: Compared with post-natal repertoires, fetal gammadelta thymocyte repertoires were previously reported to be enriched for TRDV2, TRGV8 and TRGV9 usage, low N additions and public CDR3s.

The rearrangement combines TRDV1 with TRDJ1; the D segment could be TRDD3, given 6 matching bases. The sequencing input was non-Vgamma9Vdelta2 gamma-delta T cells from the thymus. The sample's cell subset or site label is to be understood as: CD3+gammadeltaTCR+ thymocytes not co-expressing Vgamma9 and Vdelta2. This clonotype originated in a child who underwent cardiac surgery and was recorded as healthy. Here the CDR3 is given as CALGEWILIGKLIF. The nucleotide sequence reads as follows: TGTGCTCTTGGGGAATGGATACTGATTGGTAAACTCATCTTT.